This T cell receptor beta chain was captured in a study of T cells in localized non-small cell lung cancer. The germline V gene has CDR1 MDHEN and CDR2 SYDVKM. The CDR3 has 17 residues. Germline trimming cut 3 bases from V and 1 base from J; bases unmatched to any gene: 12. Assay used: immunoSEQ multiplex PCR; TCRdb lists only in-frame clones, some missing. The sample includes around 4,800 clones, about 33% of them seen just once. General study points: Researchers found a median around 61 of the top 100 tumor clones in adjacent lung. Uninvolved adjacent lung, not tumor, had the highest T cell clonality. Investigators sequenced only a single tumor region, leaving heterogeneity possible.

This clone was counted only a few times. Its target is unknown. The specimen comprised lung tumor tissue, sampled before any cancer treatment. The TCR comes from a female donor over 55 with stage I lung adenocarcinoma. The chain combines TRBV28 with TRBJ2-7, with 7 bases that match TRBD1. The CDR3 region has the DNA TGTGCCAGCAGTTTGGGAGCAGGGGGACAAGTTTCCTACGAGCAGTACTTC. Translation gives CASSLGAGGQVSYEQYF.